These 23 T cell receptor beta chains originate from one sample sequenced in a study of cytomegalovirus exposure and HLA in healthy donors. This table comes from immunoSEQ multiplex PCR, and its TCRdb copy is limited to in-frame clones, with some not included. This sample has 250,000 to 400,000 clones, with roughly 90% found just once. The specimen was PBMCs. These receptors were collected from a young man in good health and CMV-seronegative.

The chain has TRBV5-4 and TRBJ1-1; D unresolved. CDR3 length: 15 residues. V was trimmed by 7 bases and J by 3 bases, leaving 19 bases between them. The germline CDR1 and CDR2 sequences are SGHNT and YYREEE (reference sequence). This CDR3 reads CASRWRPQGDTEAFF. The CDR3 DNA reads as TGTGCCAGCCGGTGGAGGCCCCAAGGAGACACTGAAGCTTTCTTT.

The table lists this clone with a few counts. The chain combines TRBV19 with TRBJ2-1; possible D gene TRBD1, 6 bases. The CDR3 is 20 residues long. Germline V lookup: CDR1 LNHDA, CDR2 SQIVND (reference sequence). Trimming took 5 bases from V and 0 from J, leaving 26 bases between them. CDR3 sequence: CASSALHRTVGAHSYNEQFF. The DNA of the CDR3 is TGTGCCAGTAGTGCCCTACATCGGACGGTGGGGGCCCACTCCTACAATGAGCAGTTCTTC.

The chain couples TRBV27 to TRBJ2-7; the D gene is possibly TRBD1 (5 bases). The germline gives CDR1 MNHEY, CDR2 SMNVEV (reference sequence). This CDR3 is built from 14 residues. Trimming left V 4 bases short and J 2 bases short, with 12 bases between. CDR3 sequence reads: CASSSWTRPYEQYF. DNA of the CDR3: TGTGCCAGCAGTTCTTGGACACGACCCTACGAGCAGTACTTC.

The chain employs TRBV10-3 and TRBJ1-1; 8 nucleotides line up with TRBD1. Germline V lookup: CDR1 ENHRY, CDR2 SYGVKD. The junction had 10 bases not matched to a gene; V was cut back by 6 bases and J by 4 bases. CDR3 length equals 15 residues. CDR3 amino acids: CAISTGQAVRTEAFF. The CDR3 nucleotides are TGTGCCATCAGCACGGGACAGGCGGTGCGCACTGAAGCTTTCTTT.

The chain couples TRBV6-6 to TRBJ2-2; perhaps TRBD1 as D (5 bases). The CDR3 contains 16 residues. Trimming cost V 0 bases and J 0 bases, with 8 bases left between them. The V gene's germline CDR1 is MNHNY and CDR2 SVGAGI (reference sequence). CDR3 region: CASSYSGAANTGELFF. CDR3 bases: TGTGCCAGCAGTTACTCAGGGGCAGCGAACACCGGGGAGCTGTTTTTT.

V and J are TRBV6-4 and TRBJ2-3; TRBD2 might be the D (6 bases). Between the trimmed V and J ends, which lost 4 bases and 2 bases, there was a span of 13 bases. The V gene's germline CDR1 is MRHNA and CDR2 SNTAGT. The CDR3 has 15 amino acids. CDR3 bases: TGTGCCAGCAGTGCACGAGCGGGTGCCACAGATACGCAGTATTTT. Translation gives CASSARAGATDTQYF.

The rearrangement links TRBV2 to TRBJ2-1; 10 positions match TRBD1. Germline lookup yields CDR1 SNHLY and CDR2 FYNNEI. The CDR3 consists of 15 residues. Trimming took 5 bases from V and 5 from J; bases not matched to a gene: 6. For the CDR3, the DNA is TGTGCCAGCAGTTCCGACAGGGGGCGTGACAATGAGCAGTTCTTC. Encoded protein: CASSSDRGRDNEQFF.

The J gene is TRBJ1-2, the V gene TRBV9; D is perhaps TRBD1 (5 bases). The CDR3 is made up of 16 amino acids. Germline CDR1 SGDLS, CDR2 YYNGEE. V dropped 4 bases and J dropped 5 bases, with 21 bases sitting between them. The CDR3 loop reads CASSSPTERTLYGYTF. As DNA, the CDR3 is TGTGCCAGCAGCTCCCCGACAGAAAGGACCTTGTATGGCTACACCTTC.

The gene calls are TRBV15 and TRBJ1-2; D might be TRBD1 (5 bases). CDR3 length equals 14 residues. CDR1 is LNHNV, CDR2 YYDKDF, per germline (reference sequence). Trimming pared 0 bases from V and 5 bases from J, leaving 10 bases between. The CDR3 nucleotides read TGTGCCACCAGCAGAGATAGGAGGGGTTATGGCTACACCTTC. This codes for CATSRDRRGYGYTF.

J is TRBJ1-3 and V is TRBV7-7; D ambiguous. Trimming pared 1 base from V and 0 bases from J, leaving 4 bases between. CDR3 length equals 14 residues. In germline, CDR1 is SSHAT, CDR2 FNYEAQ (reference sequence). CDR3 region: CASSLDFSGNTIYF. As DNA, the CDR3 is TGTGCCAGCAGCTTAGACTTCTCTGGAAACACCATATATTTT.

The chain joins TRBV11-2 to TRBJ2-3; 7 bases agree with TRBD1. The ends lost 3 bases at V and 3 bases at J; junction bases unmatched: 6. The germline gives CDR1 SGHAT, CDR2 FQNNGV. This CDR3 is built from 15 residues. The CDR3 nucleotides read TGTGCCAGCAGCTTCCGGGACAGAGATACAGATACGCAGTATTTT. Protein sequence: CASSFRDRDTDTQYF.

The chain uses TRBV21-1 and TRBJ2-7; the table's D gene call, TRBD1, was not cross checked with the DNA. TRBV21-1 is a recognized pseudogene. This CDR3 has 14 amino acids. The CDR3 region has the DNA TGTGCCAGCAGCAAAGCCACAGGTGCCTACGAGCAGTACTTC. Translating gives CASSKATGAYEQYF.

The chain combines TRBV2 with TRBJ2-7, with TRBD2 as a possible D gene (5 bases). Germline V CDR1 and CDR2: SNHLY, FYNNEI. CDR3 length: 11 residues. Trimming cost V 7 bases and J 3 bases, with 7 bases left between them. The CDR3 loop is CASMGVYEQYF. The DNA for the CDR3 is TGTGCCAGCATGGGAGTCTACGAGCAGTACTTC.

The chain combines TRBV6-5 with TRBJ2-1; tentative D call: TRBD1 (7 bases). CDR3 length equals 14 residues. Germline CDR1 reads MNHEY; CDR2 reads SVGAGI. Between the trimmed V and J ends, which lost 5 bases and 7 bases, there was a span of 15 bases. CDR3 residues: CASSTVTGRNEQFF. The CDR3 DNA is TGTGCCAGCAGTACCGTGACAGGGAGGAATGAGCAGTTCTTC.

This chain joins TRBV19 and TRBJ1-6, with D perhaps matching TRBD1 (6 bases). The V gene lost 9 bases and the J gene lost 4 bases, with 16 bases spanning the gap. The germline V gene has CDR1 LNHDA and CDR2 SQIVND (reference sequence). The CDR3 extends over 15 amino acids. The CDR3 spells CASEEQGSYNSPLHF. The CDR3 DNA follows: TGTGCCAGCGAAGAACAGGGATCTTATAATTCACCCCTCCACTTT. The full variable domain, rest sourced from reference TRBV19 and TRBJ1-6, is DGGITQSPKYLFRKEGQNVTLSCEQNLNHDAMYWYRQDPGQGLRLIYYSQIVNDFQKGDIAEGYSVSREKKESFPLTVTSAQKNPTAFYLCASEEQGSYNSPLHFGNGTRLTVT.

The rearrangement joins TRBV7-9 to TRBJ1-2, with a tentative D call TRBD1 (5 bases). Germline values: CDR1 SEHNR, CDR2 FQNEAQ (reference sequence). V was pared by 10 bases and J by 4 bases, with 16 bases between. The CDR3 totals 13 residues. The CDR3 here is CATPGSGVYGYTF. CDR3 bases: TGTGCCACGCCCGGTTCGGGGGTCTATGGCTACACCTTC.

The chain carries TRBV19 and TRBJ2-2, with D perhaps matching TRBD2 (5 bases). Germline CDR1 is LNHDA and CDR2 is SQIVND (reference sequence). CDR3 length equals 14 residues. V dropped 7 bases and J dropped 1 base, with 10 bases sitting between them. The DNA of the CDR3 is TGTGCCAGTAATGAGGGAAGGAACACCGGGGAGCTGTTTTTT. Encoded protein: CASNEGRNTGELFF.

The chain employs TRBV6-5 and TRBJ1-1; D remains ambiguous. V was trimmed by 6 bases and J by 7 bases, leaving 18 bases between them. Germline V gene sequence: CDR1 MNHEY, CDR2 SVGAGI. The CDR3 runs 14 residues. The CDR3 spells CASRDAWAGFEAFF. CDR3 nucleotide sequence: TGTGCCAGCAGAGATGCGTGGGCCGGCTTTGAAGCTTTCTTT.

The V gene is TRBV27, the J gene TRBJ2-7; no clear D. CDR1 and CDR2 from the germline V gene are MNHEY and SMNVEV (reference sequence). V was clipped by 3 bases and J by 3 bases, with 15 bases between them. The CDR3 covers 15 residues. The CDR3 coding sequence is TGTGCCAGCAGTTTGGCGGCAGCTTTAAGCTACGAGCAGTACTTC. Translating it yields CASSLAAALSYEQYF.

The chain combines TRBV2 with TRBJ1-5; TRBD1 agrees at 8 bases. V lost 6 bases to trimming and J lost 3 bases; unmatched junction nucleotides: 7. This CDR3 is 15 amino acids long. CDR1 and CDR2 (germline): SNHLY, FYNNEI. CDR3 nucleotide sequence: TGTGCCAGCAGGGGACAGGATCATCTCAATCAGCCCCAGCATTTT. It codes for CASRGQDHLNQPQHF.

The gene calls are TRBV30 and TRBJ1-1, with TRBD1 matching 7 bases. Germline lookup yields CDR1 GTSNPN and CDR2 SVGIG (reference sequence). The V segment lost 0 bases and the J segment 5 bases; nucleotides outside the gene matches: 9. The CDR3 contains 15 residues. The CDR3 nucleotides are TGTGCCTGGAGTGTATTCGGGACAGCGCGTACTGAAGCTTTCTTT. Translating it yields CAWSVFGTARTEAFF.

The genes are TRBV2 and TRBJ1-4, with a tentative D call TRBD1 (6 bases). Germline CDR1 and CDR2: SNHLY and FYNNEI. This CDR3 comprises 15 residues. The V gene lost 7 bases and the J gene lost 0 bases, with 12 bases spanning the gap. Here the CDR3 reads CASTEGGATNEKLFF. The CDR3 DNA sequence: TGTGCCAGCACCGAAGGGGGGGCAACTAATGAAAAACTGTTTTTT.

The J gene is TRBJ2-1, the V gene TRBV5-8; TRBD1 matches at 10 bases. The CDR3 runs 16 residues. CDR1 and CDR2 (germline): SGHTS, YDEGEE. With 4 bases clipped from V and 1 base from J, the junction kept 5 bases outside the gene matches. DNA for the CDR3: TGTGCCAGCAGCGCATGGACAGGGGGGTCCTACAATGAGCAGTTCTTC. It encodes CASSAWTGGSYNEQFF.